This T cell receptor beta chain is from a study of blood T cell repertoires in COVID-19. Measured with immunoSEQ multiplex PCR; TCRdb has only the in-frame clones, and not every one. The repertoire holds around 250,000 clones, with 84% as singletons. The source material was peripheral blood. The TCR originated in a middle-aged man with active or convalescent COVID-19.

Here the CDR3 reads CASSILRTSGINGELFF. Written as DNA, the CDR3 is TGTGCCAGCAGCATACTCCGGACTAGCGGGATAAACGGGGAGCTGTTTTTT. The chain combines TRBV5-4 with TRBJ2-2; 12 nucleotides match TRBD2. The germline CDR1 and CDR2 sequences are SGHNT and YYREEE (reference sequence). V lost 4 bases to trimming and J lost 7 bases; unmatched junction nucleotides: 11. The CDR3 runs 17 residues.